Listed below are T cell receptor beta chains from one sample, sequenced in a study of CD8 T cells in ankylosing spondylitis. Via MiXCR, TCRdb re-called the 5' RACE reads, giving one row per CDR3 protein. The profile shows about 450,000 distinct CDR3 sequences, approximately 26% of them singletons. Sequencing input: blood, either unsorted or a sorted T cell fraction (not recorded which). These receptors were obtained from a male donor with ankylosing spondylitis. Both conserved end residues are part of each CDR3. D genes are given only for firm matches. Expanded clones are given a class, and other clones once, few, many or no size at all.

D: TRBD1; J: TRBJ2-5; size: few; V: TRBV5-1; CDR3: CASSLEGAWETQYF; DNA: TGCGCCAGCAGCTTGGAGGGGGCTTGGGAGACCCAGTACTTC
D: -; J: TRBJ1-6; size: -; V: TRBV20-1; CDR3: CSASSWGGDSPLHF; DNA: TGCAGTGCTAGTTCCTGGGGGGGGGATTCACCCCTCCACTTT
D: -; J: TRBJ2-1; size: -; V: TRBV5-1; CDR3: CASSLEGHGDEQFF; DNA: TGCGCCAGCAGCTTGGAAGGACATGGTGATGAGCAGTTCTTC
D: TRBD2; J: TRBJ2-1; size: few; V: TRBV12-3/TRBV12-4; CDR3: CASSLFGGAYNEQFF; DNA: TGTGCCAGCAGTTTATTCGGGGGGGCCTACAATGAGCAGTTCTTC
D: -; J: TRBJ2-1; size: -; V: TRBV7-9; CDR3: CASSLDQRNNEQFF; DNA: TGTGCCAGCAGCTTAGACCAGCGGAACAATGAGCAGTTCTTC
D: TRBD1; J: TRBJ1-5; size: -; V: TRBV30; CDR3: CAWSEGGGSNQPQHF; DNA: TGTGCCTGGAGTGAAGGGGGCGGCAGCAATCAGCCCCAGCATTTT
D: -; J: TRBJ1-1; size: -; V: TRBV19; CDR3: CASSIAVEAFF; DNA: TGTGCCAGTAGTATAGCGGTTGAAGCTTTCTTT
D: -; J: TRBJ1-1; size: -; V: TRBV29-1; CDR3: CSSGHRETEAFF; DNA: TGCAGCTCGGGGCACAGGGAGACTGAAGCTTTCTTT
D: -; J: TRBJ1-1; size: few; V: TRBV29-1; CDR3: CSVTGFMNTEAFF; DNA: TGCAGCGTTACGGGGTTTATGAACACTGAAGCTTTCTTT
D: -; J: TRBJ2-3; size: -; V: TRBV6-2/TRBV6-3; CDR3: CASRGVNADTQYF; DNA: TGTGCCAGCAGAGGGGTGAATGCAGATACGCAGTATTTT